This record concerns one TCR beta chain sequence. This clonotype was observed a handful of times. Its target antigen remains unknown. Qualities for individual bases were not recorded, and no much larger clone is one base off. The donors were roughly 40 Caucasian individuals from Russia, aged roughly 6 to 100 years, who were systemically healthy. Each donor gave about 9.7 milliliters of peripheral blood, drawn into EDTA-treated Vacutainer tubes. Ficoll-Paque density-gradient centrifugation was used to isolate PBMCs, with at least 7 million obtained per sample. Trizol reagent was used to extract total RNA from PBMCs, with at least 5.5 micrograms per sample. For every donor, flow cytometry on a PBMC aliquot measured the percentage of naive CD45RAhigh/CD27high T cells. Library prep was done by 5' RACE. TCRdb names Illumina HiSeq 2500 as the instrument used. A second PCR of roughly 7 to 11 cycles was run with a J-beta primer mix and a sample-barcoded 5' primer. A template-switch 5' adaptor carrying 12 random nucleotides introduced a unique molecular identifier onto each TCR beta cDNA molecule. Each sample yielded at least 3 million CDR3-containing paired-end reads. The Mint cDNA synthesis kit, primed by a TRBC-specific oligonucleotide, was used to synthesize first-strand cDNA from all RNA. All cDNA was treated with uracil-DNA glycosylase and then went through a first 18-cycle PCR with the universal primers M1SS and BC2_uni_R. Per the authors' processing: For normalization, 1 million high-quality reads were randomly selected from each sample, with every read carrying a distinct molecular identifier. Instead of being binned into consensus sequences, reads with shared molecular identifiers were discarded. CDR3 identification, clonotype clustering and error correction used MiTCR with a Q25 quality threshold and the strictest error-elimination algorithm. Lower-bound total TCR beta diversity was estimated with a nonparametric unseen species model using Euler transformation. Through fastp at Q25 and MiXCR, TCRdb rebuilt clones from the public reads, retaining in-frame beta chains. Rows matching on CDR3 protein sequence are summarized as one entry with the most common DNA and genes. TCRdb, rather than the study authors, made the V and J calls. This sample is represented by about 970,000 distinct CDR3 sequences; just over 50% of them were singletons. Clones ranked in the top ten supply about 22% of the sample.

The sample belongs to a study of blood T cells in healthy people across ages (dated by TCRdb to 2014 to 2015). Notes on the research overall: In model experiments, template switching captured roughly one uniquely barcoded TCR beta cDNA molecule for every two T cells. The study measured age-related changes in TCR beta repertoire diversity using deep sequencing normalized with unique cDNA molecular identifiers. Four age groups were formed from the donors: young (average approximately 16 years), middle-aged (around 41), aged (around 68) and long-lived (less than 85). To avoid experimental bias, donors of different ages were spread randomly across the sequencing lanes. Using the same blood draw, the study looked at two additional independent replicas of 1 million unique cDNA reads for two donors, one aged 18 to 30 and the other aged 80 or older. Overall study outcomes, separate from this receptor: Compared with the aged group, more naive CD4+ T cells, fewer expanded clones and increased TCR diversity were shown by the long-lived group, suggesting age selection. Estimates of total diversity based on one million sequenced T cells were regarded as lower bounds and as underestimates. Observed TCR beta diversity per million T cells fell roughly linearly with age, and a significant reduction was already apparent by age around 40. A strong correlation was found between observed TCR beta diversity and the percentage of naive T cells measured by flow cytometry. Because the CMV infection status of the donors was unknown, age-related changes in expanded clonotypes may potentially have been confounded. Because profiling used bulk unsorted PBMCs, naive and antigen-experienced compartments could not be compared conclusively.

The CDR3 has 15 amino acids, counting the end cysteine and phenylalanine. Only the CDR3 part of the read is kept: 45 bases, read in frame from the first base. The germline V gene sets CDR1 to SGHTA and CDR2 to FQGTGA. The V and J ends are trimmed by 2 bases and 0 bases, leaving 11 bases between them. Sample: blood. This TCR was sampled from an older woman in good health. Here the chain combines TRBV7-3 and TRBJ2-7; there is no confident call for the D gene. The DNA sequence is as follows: TGTGCCAGCAGCTTACGTGGGTCTGTCTCCTACGAGCAGTACTTC. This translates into CASSLRGSVSYEQYF.